This TCR beta chain emerged from a study of blood T cell repertoires in COVID-19. Study in general: The United States, Italy and Spain supplied acute and convalescent COVID-19 samples. T cells, B-cell-depleted T cells, or PBMCs provided the cDNA or gDNA that served as material.

Original data processing: Estimation of nucleated cell counts relied on the amplification of reference gene primers. The assay was immunoSEQ multiplex PCR, and TCRdb's table has in-frame clones only and misses some. The DNA was the basis for D and trimming; V, J and clone size are from that table. This table has 300,000 or so clones, around 87% appearing once. V was clipped by 0 bases and J by 4 bases, with 13 bases between them. The germline V gene has CDR1 SGHRS and CDR2 YFSETQ. This CDR3 is 15 amino acids long. Sequencing was carried out using peripheral blood. V and J are TRBV5-1 and TRBJ1-1; D gene uncertain. The receptor was isolated from a woman aged 45-59 years who had recovered from COVID-19. The CDR3 DNA sequence: TGCGCCAGCAGCTTGGCCTATCGGGGAACCACTGAAGCTTTCTTT. The encoded protein is CASSLAYRGTTEAFF.